This TCR beta chain derives from a study of T-cell memory formation after mild COVID-19. Study-wide background: The two donors had largely donor-specific TCR clusters. Study-wide points: Still unconfirmed is whether the second-wave clones peaking on day 37 recognized SARS-CoV-2. Cross-reactive memory apparently joined, as some responding clones appeared in pre-infection memory.

TCRdb reprocessed the 5' RACE reads with MiXCR, giving one entry per CDR3 protein. The sample contains 400,000 or so distinct CDR3 sequences, around 20% of which appear only once. The CDR3 has 13 amino acids. V lost 0 bases to trimming and J lost 6 bases, with 8 bases between them. This clonotype was detected only a few times. Antigen: not known. The sample comprised PBMCs or a T cell subset sorted from them (not recorded which). The chain couples TRBV12-3 or TRBV12-4 to TRBJ1-2, with D uncertain. The source is an adult woman who had mild COVID-19 (a few samples of this study predate the infection). Cell type and time point are not known. The CDR3 nucleotides read TGTGCCAGCAGTTTAGCTGTATTCGATGGCTACACCTTC. Translated, it gives CASSLAVFDGYTF.